This T cell receptor beta chain was identified in a study of CD8+ T cells in alopecia areata. Germline-derived CDR1 and CDR2 are SQVTM and ANQGSEA. Trimming took 2 bases from V and 5 from J; bases not matched to a gene: 5. The CDR3 has 13 amino acids. General observations from the study: Lesional scalp, especially alopecia totalis/universalis, showed higher clonality than normal scalp. Among the cells sequenced in scalp samples are also the resident alphabeta T cells of normal skin. Mice showed TCR sharing more clearly than patients did, possibly owing to HLA.

Reverse transcribed after extraction, RNA yielded cDNA as the sequencing template. Generated by immunoSEQ multiplex PCR, the TCRdb table keeps only in-frame clones and is missing some. The sample yields 200,000 to 250,000 clones, around three fifths seen once. In regard to this clone: What it recognizes is unknown.

The sample consisted of CD8+ T cells sorted from blood. The chain combines TRBV29-1 with TRBJ2-5; 7 nucleotides line up with TRBD1. This clonotype was sampled from a human donor in good health. The CDR3: CSVERGRSETQYF. The CDR3 region has the DNA TGCAGCGTTGAAAGGGGGCGCTCGGAGACCCAGTACTTC. Using reference TRBV29-1 and TRBJ2-5 for the parts outside the CDR3, the full variable domain is SAVISQKPSRDICQRGTSLTIQCQVDSQVTMMFWYRQQPGQSLTLIATANQGSEATYESGFVIDKFPISRPNLTFSTLTVSNMSPEDSSIYLCSVERGRSETQYFGPGTRLLVL.